This T cell receptor (beta chain) was retrieved from a study of blood T cell repertoires in COVID-19. Study in general: COVID-19 samples, acute and convalescent, were from the United States, Italy and Spain. T cells, B-cell-depleted T cells, or PBMCs provided the cDNA or gDNA that served as material.

Sequencing used immunoSEQ multiplex PCR; TCRdb keeps in-frame clones, though not all of them. This table has 250,000 to 300,000 clones, 90% appearing once. V lost 4 bases to trimming and J lost 11 bases, with 17 bases between them. Germline lookup yields CDR1 SGHTA and CDR2 FQGNSA. This CDR3 contains 13 residues. In assigning cohorts, the study relied on participant-reported clinical history. What the recovered Cohort 3 donors had was two negative PCRs, clearance, or symptom resolution. Input material: PBMCs or T cells enriched from blood (not recorded which). The rearrangement uses TRBV7-2 and TRBJ1-2; the D gene is possibly TRBD1 (6 bases). The sequence was obtained from a woman aged 25-40 years who had recovered from COVID-19. CDR3 region: CASSSIEGGLYTF. DNA of the CDR3: TGTGCCAGCAGCTCCATAGAGGGGGGGCTATACACCTTC.